Listed below are T cell receptor beta chains from one sample, sequenced in a study of regulatory T cells in long-lasting Graves disease. One entry per CDR3 protein, called by TCRdb with MiXCR from the multiplex PCR reads. The sample lists over 450,000 distinct CDR3 sequences; roughly 21% were seen once. The specimen was peripheral blood mononuclear cells (PBMCs), collected when the disease was refractory, from a patient treated with antithyroid drugs. These receptors were taken from a female donor with Graves disease. The CDR3 runs from the conserved cysteine through the conserved F or W. Each record gives: CDR3 protein, J gene, V gene.

cdr3_aa: CATSDSRPYYGYTF
j_call: TRBJ1-2
v_call: TRBV24-1

cdr3_aa: CASSLGGLTNYGYTF
j_call: TRBJ1-2
v_call: TRBV27

cdr3_aa: CAISEDISTGELFF
j_call: TRBJ2-2
v_call: TRBV10-3

cdr3_aa: CASSKNLDGNQPQHF
j_call: TRBJ1-5
v_call: TRBV6-1

cdr3_aa: CASSIDGDMNTEAFF
j_call: TRBJ1-1
v_call: TRBV19

cdr3_aa: CASSDDRGSNEKLFF
j_call: TRBJ1-4
v_call: TRBV2

cdr3_aa: CASSFVYLRGDEKLFF
j_call: TRBJ1-4
v_call: TRBV28

cdr3_aa: CASRTGQNNYGYTF
j_call: TRBJ1-2
v_call: TRBV6-1

cdr3_aa: CAWSVSRGRETQYF
j_call: TRBJ2-5
v_call: TRBV30

cdr3_aa: CATSDPGQGAAEQYF
j_call: TRBJ2-7
v_call: TRBV24-1

cdr3_aa: CASSPLGTGSYGYTF
j_call: TRBJ1-2
v_call: TRBV6-1

cdr3_aa: CAWSPLRGDTEAFF
j_call: TRBJ1-1
v_call: TRBV30

cdr3_aa: CASSLAGPNGYTF
j_call: TRBJ1-2
v_call: TRBV12-3/TRBV12-4

cdr3_aa: CASSNRLGARSWEQYF
j_call: TRBJ2-7
v_call: TRBV11-3

cdr3_aa: CSAIGQGLGRPQHF
j_call: TRBJ1-5
v_call: TRBV20-1

cdr3_aa: CASSELGEAFF
j_call: TRBJ1-1
v_call: TRBV25-1

cdr3_aa: CSARDPRMGADGYTF
j_call: TRBJ1-2
v_call: TRBV20-1

cdr3_aa: CSARDPGTVGTEAFF
j_call: TRBJ1-1
v_call: TRBV20-1

cdr3_aa: CASSEGTSGYYEQYF
j_call: TRBJ2-7
v_call: TRBV5-1

cdr3_aa: CAISDSSGRGAFF
j_call: TRBJ1-1
v_call: TRBV10-3

cdr3_aa: CATSGPGDGDYGYTF
j_call: TRBJ1-2
v_call: TRBV24-1

cdr3_aa: CASSLGLAVGNTIYF
j_call: TRBJ1-3
v_call: TRBV13

cdr3_aa: CASSFDGGALQETQYF
j_call: TRBJ2-5
v_call: TRBV12-3/TRBV12-4

cdr3_aa: CSVNGQGTSINTEAFF
j_call: TRBJ1-1
v_call: TRBV29-1

cdr3_aa: CASSIEDGNTEAFF
j_call: TRBJ1-1
v_call: TRBV7-9

cdr3_aa: CASSSPGQNPRGAFF
j_call: TRBJ1-1
v_call: TRBV4-1

cdr3_aa: CATSPGRGNQPQHF
j_call: TRBJ1-5
v_call: TRBV28

cdr3_aa: CSAGSPYEQYF
j_call: TRBJ2-7
v_call: TRBV20-1

cdr3_aa: CASGTGGDYEQYF
j_call: TRBJ2-7
v_call: TRBV28

cdr3_aa: CASSLLGQGHNTGELFF
j_call: TRBJ2-2
v_call: TRBV7-3

cdr3_aa: CASSSGLISYNEQFF
j_call: TRBJ2-1
v_call: TRBV28

cdr3_aa: CSANRRDTSLETQYF
j_call: TRBJ2-5
v_call: TRBV20-1

cdr3_aa: CASSLALTRGGKLYNEQFF
j_call: TRBJ2-1
v_call: TRBV12-3/TRBV12-4

cdr3_aa: CSALPDRESTGELFF
j_call: TRBJ2-2
v_call: TRBV20-1

cdr3_aa: CGASSNEQIQAFF
j_call: TRBJ1-1
v_call: TRBV6-1

cdr3_aa: CASSYGVRGTEAFF
j_call: TRBJ1-1
v_call: TRBV3-1

cdr3_aa: CASSDHGEAGELFF
j_call: TRBJ2-2
v_call: TRBV12-3/TRBV12-4

cdr3_aa: CSVDRANTEAFF
j_call: TRBJ1-1
v_call: TRBV29-1

cdr3_aa: CASSFPGLENTGELFF
j_call: TRBJ2-2
v_call: TRBV5-6

cdr3_aa: CASSEQTLGNQPQHF
j_call: TRBJ1-5
v_call: TRBV6-2/TRBV6-3

cdr3_aa: CASSLATGTVHYEQYF
j_call: TRBJ2-7
v_call: TRBV5-1

cdr3_aa: CASRRPGLANTDTQYF
j_call: TRBJ2-3
v_call: TRBV28

cdr3_aa: CASSLEGAGTEAFF
j_call: TRBJ1-1
v_call: TRBV5-1

cdr3_aa: CASGGSGWGRGTEAFF
j_call: TRBJ1-1
v_call: TRBV28

cdr3_aa: CASRPTGQGADTGELFF
j_call: TRBJ2-2
v_call: TRBV11-3

cdr3_aa: CASSYSPIGNNSPLHF
j_call: TRBJ1-6
v_call: TRBV6-5

cdr3_aa: CASSYEAPLRGYTF
j_call: TRBJ1-2
v_call: TRBV6-5

cdr3_aa: CASSLGSKAFF
j_call: TRBJ1-1
v_call: TRBV28

cdr3_aa: CASSFGGFFSNQPQHF
j_call: TRBJ1-5
v_call: TRBV12-3/TRBV12-4

cdr3_aa: CASIGPNEKLFF
j_call: TRBJ1-4
v_call: TRBV19

cdr3_aa: CAISGAGGLTNTGELFF
j_call: TRBJ2-2
v_call: TRBV10-3

cdr3_aa: CASSGQAEAFF
j_call: TRBJ1-1
v_call: TRBV19

cdr3_aa: CASTSRGQGTYEQYF
j_call: TRBJ2-7
v_call: TRBV19

cdr3_aa: CASSQRTGDGGELFF
j_call: TRBJ2-2
v_call: TRBV7-6